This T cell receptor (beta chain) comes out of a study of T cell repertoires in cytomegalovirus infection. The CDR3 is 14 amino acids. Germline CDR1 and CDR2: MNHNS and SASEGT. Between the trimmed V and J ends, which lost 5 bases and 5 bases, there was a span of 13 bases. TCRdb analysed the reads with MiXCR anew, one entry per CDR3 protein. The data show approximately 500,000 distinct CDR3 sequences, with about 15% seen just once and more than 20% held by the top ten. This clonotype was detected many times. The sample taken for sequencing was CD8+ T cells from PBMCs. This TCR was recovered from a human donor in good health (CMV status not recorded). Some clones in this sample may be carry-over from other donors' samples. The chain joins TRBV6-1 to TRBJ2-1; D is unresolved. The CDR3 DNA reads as TGTGCCAGCAGTCTGGACCGGATTGACAATGAGCAGTTCTTC. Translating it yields CASSLDRIDNEQFF.